The clone carrying this T cell receptor beta chain was seen a handful of times. Its antigen is undetermined. This entry belongs to a study of a mutant IDH1 vaccine in newly diagnosed glioma. Study results and caveats: Around 93% of patients showed vaccine-induced immune responses across multiple MHC alleles.

Specified time point: week 47, end of study. The investigators gave 300 ug of mutant IDH1 20-mer peptide in each vaccine dose, together with topical imiquimod. Donors harbored newly found WHO grade 3 or 4 IDH1-mutant, ATRX-lost astrocytomas. V lost 6 bases and J lost 6; bases outside the gene matches: 14. This CDR3 comprises 16 residues. Germline V lookup: CDR1 MNHEY, CDR2 SMNVEV (reference sequence). Assay: immunoSEQ multiplex PCR; the TCRdb copy retains only in-frame clones and omits some. The table shows approximately 33,000 clones, with roughly four fifths occurring only once. The clonotype originates from a man aged 40-49 years with glioma. Source: PBMCs, taken from a glioma patient whose treatment included an IDH1 peptide vaccine. This chain connects TRBV27 to TRBJ1-5, with TRBD1 matching 7 bases. CDR3 region: CASRVKSDREGQPQHF. The CDR3 DNA follows: TGTGCCAGCAGAGTTAAATCTGACAGGGAAGGTCAGCCCCAGCATTTT.